The rows below give T cell receptor beta chains drawn from one sample of a study of siplizumab effects on memory and regulatory T cells. Repertoires were generated with immunoSEQ multiplex PCR, while TCRdb's copy carries only in-frame clones and drops some. The sample yields tens of thousands of clones, 88% seen once. Material: Tregs sorted from blood. These receptors were collected from a human donor in good health. CDR3s include the opening cysteine and the closing phenylalanine or tryptophan. D genes are given only for firm matches. Clone size appears in some rows only: once, few, many, or a class for an expanded clone.

>NA|TRBJ2-7|TRBV6-5|NA
CASLSGRGYEQYF
TGTGCCAGCCTAAGCGGTAGGGGCTACGAGCAGTACTTC
>TRBD1|TRBJ1-2|TRBV5-6|NA
CASSRDRAGYTF
TGTGCCAGCAGCCGGGACAGGGCTGGCTACACCTTC
>NA|TRBJ2-1|TRBV7-2|NA
CASSPGFYNEQFF
TGTGCCAGCAGCCCCGGGTTCTACAATGAGCAGTTCTTC
>NA|TRBJ1-5|TRBV7-8|few
CASSLAGRGQPQHF
TGTGCCAGCAGCTTAGCAGGGCGGGGACAGCCCCAGCATTTT
>TRBD2|TRBJ2-3|TRBV4-1|NA
CASSQDFPGGTRTDTQYF
TGCGCCAGCAGCCAAGATTTTCCGGGAGGGACGAGGACAGATACGCAGTATTTT
>TRBD1|TRBJ2-7|TRBV29-1|NA
CSVAGTGDTSQYF
TGCAGCGTTGCCGGGACAGGAGACACCTCGCAGTACTTC
>TRBD1|TRBJ2-7|TRBV27|NA
CASSPGGIYEQYF
TGTGCCAGCAGTCCAGGGGGAATCTACGAGCAGTACTTC
>NA|TRBJ2-1|TRBV5-5|NA
CASSFVIHFSYNEQFF
TGTGCCAGCAGCTTCGTTATACACTTCTCCTACAATGAGCAGTTCTTC
>NA|TRBJ2-3|TRBV10-3|NA
CAIRGVLTDTQYF
TGTGCCATTAGAGGGGTGCTCACAGATACGCAGTATTTT
>NA|TRBJ1-1|TRBV19|NA
CASSHPGRSMGTNTEAFF
TGTGCCAGTAGCCATCCGGGCAGGAGCATGGGGACGAACACTGAAGCTTTCTTT